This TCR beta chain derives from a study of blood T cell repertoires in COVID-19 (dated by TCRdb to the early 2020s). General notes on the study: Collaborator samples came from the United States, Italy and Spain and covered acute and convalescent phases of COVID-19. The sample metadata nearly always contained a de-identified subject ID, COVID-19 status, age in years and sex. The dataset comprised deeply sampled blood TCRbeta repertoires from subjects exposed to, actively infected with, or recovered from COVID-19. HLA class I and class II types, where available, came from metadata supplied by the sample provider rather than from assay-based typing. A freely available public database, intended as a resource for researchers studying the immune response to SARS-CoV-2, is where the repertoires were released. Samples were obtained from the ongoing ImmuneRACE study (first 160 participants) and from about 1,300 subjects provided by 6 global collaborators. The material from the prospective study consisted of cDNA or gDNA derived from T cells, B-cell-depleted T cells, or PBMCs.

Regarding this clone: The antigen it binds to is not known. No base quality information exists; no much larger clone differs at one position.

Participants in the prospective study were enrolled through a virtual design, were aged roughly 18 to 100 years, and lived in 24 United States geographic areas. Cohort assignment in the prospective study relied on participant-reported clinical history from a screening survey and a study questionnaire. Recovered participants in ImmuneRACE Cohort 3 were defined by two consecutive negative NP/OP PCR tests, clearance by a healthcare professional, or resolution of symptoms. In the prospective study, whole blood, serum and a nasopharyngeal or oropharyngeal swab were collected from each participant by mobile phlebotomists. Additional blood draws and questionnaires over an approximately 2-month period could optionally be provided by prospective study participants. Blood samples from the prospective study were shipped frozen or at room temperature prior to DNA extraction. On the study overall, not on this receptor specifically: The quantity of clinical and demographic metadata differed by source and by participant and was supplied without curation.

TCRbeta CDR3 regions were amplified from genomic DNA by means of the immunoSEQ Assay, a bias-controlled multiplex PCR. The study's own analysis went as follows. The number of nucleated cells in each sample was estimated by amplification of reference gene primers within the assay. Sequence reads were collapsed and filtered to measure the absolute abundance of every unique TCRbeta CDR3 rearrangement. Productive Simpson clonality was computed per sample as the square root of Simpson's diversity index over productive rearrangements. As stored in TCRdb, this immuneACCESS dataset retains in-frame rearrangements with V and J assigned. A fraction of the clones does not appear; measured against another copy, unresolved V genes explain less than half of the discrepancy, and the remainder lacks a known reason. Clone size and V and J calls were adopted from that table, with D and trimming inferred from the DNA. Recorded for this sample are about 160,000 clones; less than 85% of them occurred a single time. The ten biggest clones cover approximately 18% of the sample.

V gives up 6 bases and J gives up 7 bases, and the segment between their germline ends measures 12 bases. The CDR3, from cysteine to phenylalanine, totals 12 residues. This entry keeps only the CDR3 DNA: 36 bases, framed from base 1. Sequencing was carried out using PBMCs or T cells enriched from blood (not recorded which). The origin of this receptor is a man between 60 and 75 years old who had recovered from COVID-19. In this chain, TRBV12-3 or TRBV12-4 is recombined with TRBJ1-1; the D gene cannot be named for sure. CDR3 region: CASSPEGSEAFF. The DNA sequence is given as TGTGCCAGCAGCCCGGAGGGCAGTGAAGCTTTCTTT.